A single sample is the source of the 14 T cell receptor beta chains below, sequenced in a study of shared clonotypes between healthy human individuals (dated by TCRdb to 2018 to 2021). Library preparation was by the immunoSEQ multiplex PCR assay. In its TCRdb copy, this immuneACCESS table keeps in-frame sequences only and misses some clones. Where compared with another copy, unresolved V genes explain less than half of these, and the others have no known cause. The sample table holds 2 million to 2.5 million clones, of which approximately 93% were seen once. The top ten clones comprise 0.39% of the sample. The specimen sequenced was naive CD4+ T cells from PBMCs. In light of the paper, this sample's cell subset or site label describes: CD45RA+ positively selected. The receptors derive from a man aged 18 to 30 in good health. Some clones in this sample may be carry-over from other donors' samples.

This chain connects TRBV28 to TRBJ2-5, with D maybe TRBD1 (5 bases). The CDR3 loop spans 12 amino acids. The germline V gene has CDR1 MDHEN and CDR2 SYDVKM. V lost 4 bases and J 7 bases, leaving 10 bases between the germline ends. In DNA form, the CDR3 reads TGTGCCAGCAGTTACAGGTCCGGGACCCAGTACTTC. Translation: CASSYRSGTQYF.

The chain employs TRBV19 and TRBJ1-5; 10 positions match TRBD1. The germline V gene has CDR1 LNHDA and CDR2 SQIVND (reference sequence). Germline trimming cut 3 bases from V and 6 bases from J; bases unmatched to any gene: 5. CDR3 size: 15 residues. For the CDR3, the DNA is TGTGCCAGTAGTATGGACAGGGGGAAGGGTCAGCCCCAGCATTTT. This encodes CASSMDRGKGQPQHF.

Concerning this clone: Different DNA sequences within this sample yield the same CDR3. The rearrangement joins TRBV9 to TRBJ2-3; 8 positions match TRBD1. V lost 2 bases and J lost 1; bases outside the gene matches: 3. The germline V gene has CDR1 SGDLS and CDR2 YYNGEE. The CDR3 length is 15 residues. Written as DNA, the CDR3 is TGTGCCAGCAGCGTGGTGGGACAGGGCACAGATACGCAGTATTTT. Translation: CASSVVGQGTDTQYF.

The chain is built from TRBV2 and TRBJ2-6; unclear D gene. Germline V gene lookup returns CDR1 SNHLY and CDR2 FYNNEI. CDR3 length: 15 residues. The V gene lost 4 bases and the J gene lost 1 base, with 8 bases spanning the gap. Here the CDR3 DNA reads TGTGCCAGCAGTGTTGGGTCTTCTGGGGCCAACGTCCTGACTTTC. It is translated as CASSVGSSGANVLTF.

Comments on this clone: This same CDR3 is encoded by further DNA sequences in the sample. This chain joins TRBV5-1 and TRBJ2-3, with TRBD2 identical over 12 bases. This CDR3 contains 16 residues. Germline V gene lookup returns CDR1 SGHRS and CDR2 YFSETQ. With 4 bases clipped from V and 2 bases from J, the junction kept 5 bases outside the gene matches. CDR3 in DNA: TGCGCCAGCAGCAGAGGACTAGCGGGAACCACAGATACGCAGTATTTT. Amino acid sequence: CASSRGLAGTTDTQYF.

The gene calls are TRBV18 and TRBJ2-7, with 14 bases that match TRBD2. After removal of 4 bases from V and 6 bases from J, the junction contained 5 bases not matched to a gene. Germline-derived CDR1 and CDR2 are KGHSH and LQKENI. The CDR3 runs to 15 residues. The CDR3 reads CASSLGTSGSGEQYF. The CDR3 region has the DNA TGTGCCAGCTCACTTGGGACTAGCGGGAGCGGCGAGCAGTACTTC.

V gene TRBV4-3 combines with J gene TRBJ2-2, with unresolved D. Trimming took 1 base from V and 0 from J, leaving 12 bases between them. Germline lookup yields CDR1 LGHNA and CDR2 YSLEER. The CDR3 is 17 residues long. CDR3 nucleotide sequence: TGCGCCAGCAGCCAAGGGGCTTTCCGCTCGAACACCGGGGAGCTGTTTTTT. Translating it yields CASSQGAFRSNTGELFF.

This clone was picked up one time. The chain uses TRBV4-1 and TRBJ1-5; tentative D call: TRBD1 (6 bases). The CDR3 extends over 17 amino acids. Germline assignment: CDR1 MGHRA and CDR2 YSYEKL. The V end was cut by 3 bases, the J end by 0 bases, with 15 bases between. This CDR3 is CASSQEGHSRSNQPQHF. The CDR3 bases are TGCGCCAGCAGCCAGGAGGGACACTCCCGTAGCAATCAGCCCCAGCATTTT.

This clone has only a few counts. The chain employs TRBV28 and TRBJ1-1; TRBD1 is a possible D gene (5 bases). Per germline, CDR1 MDHEN and CDR2 SYDVKM. The V end was cut by 7 bases, the J end by 8 bases, with 14 bases between. The CDR3 is 12 amino acids. The CDR3 DNA sequence: TGTGCCAGCACTGAAATCGGGGGGGAAGCTTTCTTT. It translates to CASTEIGGEAFF.

The gene calls are TRBV14 and TRBJ1-2; TRBD1 agrees at 11 bases. With V trimmed by 4 bases and J by 5 bases, 12 bases remained unmatched. The CDR3 has 17 amino acids. From germline, CDR1 is SGHDN and CDR2 FVKESK. The CDR3 sequence is CASSPETGTGGSYGYTF. CDR3 sequence (DNA): TGTGCCAGCAGCCCCGAAACCGGGACAGGGGGGTCTTATGGCTACACCTTC. Full variable domain (rest looked up from reference TRBV14 and TRBJ1-2): EAGVTQFPSHSVIEKGQTVTLRCDPISGHDNLYWYRRVMGKEIKFLLHFVKESKQDESGMPNNRFLAERTGGTYSTLKVQPAELEDSGVYFCASSPETGTGGSYGYTFGSGTRLTVV.

The DNA of the CDR3 is TGCGCCAGCAGCTTGGCGCTAAGTGGTTACAATGAGCAGTTCTTC. As protein: CASSLALSGYNEQFF. The V call is TRBV5-1, the J call TRBJ2-1, with unresolved D. V was clipped by 0 bases and J by 4 bases, with 11 bases between them. The CDR3 consists of 15 residues. Germline CDR1 SGHRS, CDR2 YFSETQ.

The V and J genes are TRBV6-1 and TRBJ1-2, with D maybe TRBD1 (6 bases). Germline V lookup: CDR1 MNHNS, CDR2 SASEGT. V was pared by 3 bases and J by 0 bases, with 8 bases between. This CDR3 spans 14 amino acids. The CDR3, as DNA: TGTGCCAGCAGTGAGAACAGGGCTAACTATGGCTACACCTTC. This encodes CASSENRANYGYTF.

The chain has TRBV5-6 and TRBJ1-5; D perhaps matches TRBD1 (5 bases). Germline V gene lookup returns CDR1 SGHDT and CDR2 YYEEEE. V was cut by 0 bases and J by 4 bases, with 11 bases left in between. The CDR3 length is 15 residues. The DNA for the CDR3 is TGTGCCAGCAGCTTGGGGGGCGCAGGGAATCAGCCCCAGCATTTT. Amino acids: CASSLGGAGNQPQHF.

The V call is TRBV18, the J call TRBJ1-5, with unresolved D. Between the trimmed V and J ends, which lost 5 bases and 1 base, there was a span of 3 bases. The CDR3 is 12 residues long. CDR1 and CDR2 (germline): KGHSH, LQKENI. The CDR3 DNA reads as TGTGCCAGCTCAGCGAGCAATCAGCCCCAGCATTTT. Its protein product is CASSASNQPQHF.